This T cell receptor (beta chain) was profiled in a study of T-cell memory formation after mild COVID-19. Regarding the study as a whole: A subset of responding clones appeared in pre-infection memory, suggesting cross-reactive memory joined.

This clonotype was picked up a small number of times. Its target is unknown. The CDR3 is made up of 16 amino acids. Germline V gene lookup returns CDR1 MNHEY and CDR2 SMNVEV (reference sequence). With V trimmed by 5 bases and J by 7 bases, 11 bases remained unmatched. From the 5' RACE reads, TCRdb called clonotypes with MiXCR, one entry per CDR3 protein. The sample yields about 270,000 distinct CDR3 sequences, about a sixth seen once. The sequenced sample was PBMCs or a T cell subset sorted from them (not recorded which). The sequence derives from a man younger than 30 who had mild COVID-19 (a few samples of this study predate the infection). Cell type and time point are not known. This chain connects TRBV27 to TRBJ2-1; TRBD2 matches 10 bases. CDR3: CASSLIGLAGVNEQFF. DNA for the CDR3: TGTGCCAGCAGTCTTATCGGGCTAGCGGGGGTGAATGAGCAGTTCTTC.